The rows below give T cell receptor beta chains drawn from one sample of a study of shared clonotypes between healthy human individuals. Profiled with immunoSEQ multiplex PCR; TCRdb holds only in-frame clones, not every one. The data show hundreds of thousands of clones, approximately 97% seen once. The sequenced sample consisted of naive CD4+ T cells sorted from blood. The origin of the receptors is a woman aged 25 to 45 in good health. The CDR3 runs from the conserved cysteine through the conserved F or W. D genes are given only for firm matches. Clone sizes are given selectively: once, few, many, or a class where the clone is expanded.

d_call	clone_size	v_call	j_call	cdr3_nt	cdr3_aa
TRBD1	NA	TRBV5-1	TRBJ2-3	TGCGCCAGCAGCCCGGGACAGGGATGGACAGATACGCAGTATTTT	CASSPGQGWTDTQYF
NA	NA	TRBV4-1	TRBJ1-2	TGCGCCAGCAGCCAAGAAACGGGATCTAACTATGGCTACACCTTC	CASSQETGSNYGYTF
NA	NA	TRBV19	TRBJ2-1	TGTGCCAGTAGTATTTCGGGGGGACAGATACTTTACAATGAGCAGTTCTTC	CASSISGGQILYNEQFF
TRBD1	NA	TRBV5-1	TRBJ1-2	TGCGCCAGCAGCTCGACAGGGGCCTCCGACTATGGCTACACCTTC	CASSSTGASDYGYTF
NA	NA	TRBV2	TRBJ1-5	TGTGCCAGCAGTGAAGAGGGGCCCTCACTGGGGGCCGCCAATCAGCCCCAGCATTTT	CASSEEGPSLGAANQPQHF
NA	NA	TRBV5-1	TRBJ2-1	TGCGCCAGCAGCCCCCAGGGCTTTAATGCAGCTGAGCAGTTCTTC	CASSPQGFNAAEQFF
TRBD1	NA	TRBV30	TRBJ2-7	TGTGCCTGGGAAGACGGGACAGGGGACGAGCAGTACTTC	CAWEDGTGDEQYF
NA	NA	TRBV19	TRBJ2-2	TGTGCCAGTAGTCGCTCGAAAGCGGAACCCGGGGAGCTGTTTTTT	CASSRSKAEPGELFF
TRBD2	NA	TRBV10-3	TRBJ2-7	TGTGCCATCAGTGTAGCGGGGCCCTACGAGCAGTACTTC	CAISVAGPYEQYF
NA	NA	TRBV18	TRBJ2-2	TGTGCCAGCTCACTGGGAACGGGACAAGACACCGGGGAGCTGTTTTTT	CASSLGTGQDTGELFF
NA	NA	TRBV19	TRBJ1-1	TGTGCCAGCGGGAATCAGCGGGCTTTCTTT	CASGNQRAFF
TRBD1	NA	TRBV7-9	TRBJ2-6	TGTGCCAGCAGCCCTACAGGGGTGTTTATAGGCTCTGGGGCCAACGTCCTGACTTTC	CASSPTGVFIGSGANVLTF
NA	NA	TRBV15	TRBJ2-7	TGTGCCACCAGCAGAGAAGGGGGGGCGACTTCCTACGAGCAGTACTTC	CATSREGGATSYEQYF
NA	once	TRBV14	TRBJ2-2	TGTGCCAGCAGCCAAGTACGAGGCATCGCCGGGGAGCTGTTTTTT	CASSQVRGIAGELFF
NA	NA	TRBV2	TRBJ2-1	TGTGCCAGCAGCTCACCAGACAGGTTTTGGAATGAGCAGTTCTTC	CASSSPDRFWNEQFF
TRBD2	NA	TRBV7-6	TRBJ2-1	TGTGCCAGTAGCTTAGCTCTACAGGGACTAGGTTATCTCGATGAGCAGTTCTTC	CASSLALQGLGYLDEQFF
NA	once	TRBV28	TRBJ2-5	TGTGCCAGCAGTCCTACAGACAGACTCCAAGAGACCCAGTACTTC	CASSPTDRLQETQYF